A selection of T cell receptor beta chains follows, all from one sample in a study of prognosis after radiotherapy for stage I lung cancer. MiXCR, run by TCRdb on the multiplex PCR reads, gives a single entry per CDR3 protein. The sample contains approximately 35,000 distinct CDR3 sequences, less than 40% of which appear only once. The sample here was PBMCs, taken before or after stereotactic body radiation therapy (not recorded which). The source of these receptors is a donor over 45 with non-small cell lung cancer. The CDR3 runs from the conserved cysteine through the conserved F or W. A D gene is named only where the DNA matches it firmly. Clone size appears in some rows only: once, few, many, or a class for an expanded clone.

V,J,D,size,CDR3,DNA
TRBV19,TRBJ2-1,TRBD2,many,CASSTREGAYNEQFF,TGTGCCAGTAGTACCCGGGAGGGGGCCTACAATGAGCAGTTCTTC
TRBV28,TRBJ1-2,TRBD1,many,CASSLGTGGFKVYGYTF,TGTGCCAGCAGTTTAGGGACAGGGGGCTTCAAAGTTTATGGCTACACCTTC
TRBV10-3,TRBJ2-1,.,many,CAISGTEYNEQFF,TGTGCCATCAGTGGGACAGAATACAATGAGCAGTTCTTC
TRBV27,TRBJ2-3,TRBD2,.,CVSVSGRSLGADTQYF,TGTGTCAGTGTTAGCGGGAGGTCCCTCGGCGCAGATACGCAGTATTTT
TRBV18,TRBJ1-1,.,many,CASSKMGGRETEAFF,TGTGCCAGCTCCAAAATGGGGGGCAGGGAGACTGAAGCTTTCTTT
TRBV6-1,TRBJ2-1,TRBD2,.,CASCLAGGIEQFF,TGTGCCAGCTGCTTAGCGGGAGGAATTGAGCAGTTCTTC
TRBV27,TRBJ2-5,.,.,CASSFSIGTSVDTQYF,TGTGCCAGCAGTTTCTCTATAGGGACTTCGGTGGACACCCAGTACTTC
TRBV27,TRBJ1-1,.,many,CASSLTPGPLGTEAFF,TGTGCCAGCAGTTTAACCCCGGGACCCTTGGGCACTGAAGCTTTCTTT
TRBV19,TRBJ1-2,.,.,CASSAGEYGYTF,TGTGCCAGTAGTGCGGGAGAGTATGGCTACACCTTC
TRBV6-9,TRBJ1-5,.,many,CASSYGGGNQPQHF,TGTGCCAGCAGTTACGGTGGTGGCAATCAGCCCCAGCATTTT
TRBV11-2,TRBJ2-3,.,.,CASSFSGSSTDTQYF,TGTGCCAGCAGCTTTAGCGGATCTAGCACAGATACGCAGTATTTT
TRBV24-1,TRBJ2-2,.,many,CATSDRQNTGELFF,TGTGCCACCAGTGACCGACAGAACACCGGGGAGCTGTTTTTT
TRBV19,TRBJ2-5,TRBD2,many,CASSIGSSGGETQYF,TGTGCCAGTAGTATAGGGTCTAGCGGGGGAGAGACCCAGTACTTC
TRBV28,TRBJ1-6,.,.,CASSLLDSPLHF,TGTGCCAGCAGTTTACTGGATTCACCCCTCCACTTT
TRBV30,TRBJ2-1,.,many,CAWNGQVIGEQFF,TGTGCCTGGAACGGCCAGGTGATCGGGGAGCAGTTCTTC
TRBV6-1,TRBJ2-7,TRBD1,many,CASTYGTGGPGNSYEQYF,TGTGCCAGCACCTACGGGACAGGGGGCCCCGGGAACTCCTACGAGCAGTACTTC
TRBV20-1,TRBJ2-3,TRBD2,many,CSARVGLAGGRLVDTQYF,TGCAGTGCTAGAGTTGGACTAGCGGGAGGTCGGTTGGTAGATACGCAGTATTTT
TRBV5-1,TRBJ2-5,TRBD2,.,CASSLSSGEETHYF,TGCGCCAGCAGCTTGTCCAGCGGGGAAGAGACCCATTACTTC
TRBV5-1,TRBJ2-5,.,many,CASSLGSPQETQYF,TGCGCCAGCAGCTTGGGTTCCCCCCAAGAGACCCAGTACTTC
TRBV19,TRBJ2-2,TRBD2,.,CASSSWASGGAGGTGELFF,TGTGCCAGTAGTAGCTGGGCTAGCGGTGGGGCCGGCGGAACCGGGGAGCTGTTTTTT
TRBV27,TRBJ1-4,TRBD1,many,CASSTRGQRDEKLFF,TGTGCCAGCAGTACTAGGGGGCAGAGGGATGAAAAACTGTTTTTT
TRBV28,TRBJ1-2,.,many,CATKTGINYGYTF,TGTGCCACCAAAACAGGGATAAACTATGGCTACACCTTC
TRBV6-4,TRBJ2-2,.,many,CASSQTRGTGELFF,TGTGCCAGCAGCCAGACTAGGGGGACCGGGGAGCTGTTTTTT
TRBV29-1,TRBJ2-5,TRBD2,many,CSVEGAQRGETQYF,TGCAGCGTTGAAGGGGCCCAGCGGGGTGAGACCCAGTACTTC
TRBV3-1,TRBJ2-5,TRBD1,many,CASSPTGFSETQYF,TGTGCCAGCAGCCCGACAGGGTTTTCAGAGACCCAGTACTTC
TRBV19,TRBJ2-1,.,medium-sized,CASSTLWSSYNEQFF,TGTGCCAGTAGTACCCTCTGGAGCTCCTACAATGAGCAGTTCTTC
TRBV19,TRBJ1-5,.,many,CASSKAAGQPQHF,TGTGCCAGTAGTAAGGCAGCAGGGCAGCCCCAGCATTTT
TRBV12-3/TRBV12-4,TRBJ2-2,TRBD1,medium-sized,CASRQGANTGELFF,TGTGCCAGCAGACAGGGGGCGAACACCGGGGAGCTGTTTTTT
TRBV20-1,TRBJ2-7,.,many,CSALTGTPYEQYF,TGCAGTGCCCTTACAGGGACCCCCTACGAGCAGTACTTC
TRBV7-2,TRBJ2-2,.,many,CASSLGSVSTGELFF,TGTGCCAGCAGCTTAGGGTCCGTCAGCACCGGGGAGCTGTTTTTT
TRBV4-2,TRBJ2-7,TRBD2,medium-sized,CASSQERLAGSSYEQYF,TGTGCCAGCAGCCAAGAACGACTAGCGGGTAGCTCCTACGAGCAGTACTTC
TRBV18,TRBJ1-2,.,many,CASSPSAFDGYTF,TGTGCCAGCTCACCATCAGCCTTCGATGGCTACACCTTC
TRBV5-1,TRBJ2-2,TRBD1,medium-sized,CASSNRGEVTGELFF,TGCGCCAGCAGCAACAGGGGCGAGGTCACCGGGGAGCTGTTTTTT
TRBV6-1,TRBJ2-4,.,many,CASSENWQRVNIQYF,TGTGCCAGCAGTGAAAATTGGCAGAGGGTAAACATTCAGTACTTC
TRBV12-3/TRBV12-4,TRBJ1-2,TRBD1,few,CASTKDRGRSYGYTF,TGTGCCAGCACTAAGGACAGGGGGCGTAGCTATGGCTACACCTTC
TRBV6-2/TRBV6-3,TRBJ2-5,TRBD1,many,CASRGGRQTTQYF,TGTGCCAGCAGAGGGGGCCGCCAGACGACCCAGTACTTC
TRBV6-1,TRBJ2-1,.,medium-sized,CASSDLGATYNEQFF,TGTGCCAGCAGTGACCTCGGAGCCACCTACAATGAGCAGTTCTTC
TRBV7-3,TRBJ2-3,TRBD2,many,CASSHPGGGPRSDTQYF,TGTGCCAGCAGTCACCCGGGGGGGGGGCCCCGGTCAGATACGCAGTATTTT
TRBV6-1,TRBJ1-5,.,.,CASKRSDHQPQHF,TGTGCCAGCAAAAGGTCTGATCATCAGCCCCAGCATTTT
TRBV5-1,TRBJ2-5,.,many,CASSSGETQYF,TGCGCCAGCAGTTCGGGTGAGACCCAGTACTTC
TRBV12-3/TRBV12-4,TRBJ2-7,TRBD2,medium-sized,CASSFSGLASYEQYF,TGTGCCAGCAGTTTTTCGGGACTAGCCTCTTACGAGCAGTACTTC
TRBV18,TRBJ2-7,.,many,CASSPAQTPGAEQYF,TGTGCCAGCTCACCGGCTCAGACCCCCGGTGCGGAGCAGTACTTC
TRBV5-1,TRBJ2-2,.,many,CASSLEGTGELFF,TGCGCCAGCAGCTTGGAGGGGACCGGGGAGCTGTTTTTT
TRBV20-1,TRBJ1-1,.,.,CSARVGGKNTEAFF,TGCAGTGCTAGAGTGGGGGGGAAGAACACTGAAGCTTTCTTT
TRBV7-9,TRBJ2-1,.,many,CASSFADSSYNEQFF,TGTGCCAGCAGCTTCGCGGACAGCTCCTACAATGAGCAGTTCTTC
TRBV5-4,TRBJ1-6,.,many,CASSFEQGNSPLHF,TGTGCCAGCAGCTTTGAACAGGGAAATTCACCCCTCCACTTT
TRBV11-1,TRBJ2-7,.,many,CASSPDSYEQYF,TGTGCCAGCAGCCCCGACTCCTACGAGCAGTACTTC
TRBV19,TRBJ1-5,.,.,CASSIAPYRVRAGNQPQHF,TGTGCCAGTAGTATAGCCCCTTACAGGGTAAGAGCGGGCAATCAGCCCCAGCATTTT
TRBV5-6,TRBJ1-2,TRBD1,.,CASSLDRDYGYTF,TGTGCCAGCAGCTTAGACAGGGACTATGGCTACACCTTC
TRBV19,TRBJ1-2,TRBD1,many,CASSKGGQGLSYTF,TGTGCCAGTAGTAAAGGTGGACAGGGTCTGAGCTACACCTTC
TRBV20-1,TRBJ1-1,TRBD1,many,CSARDPRTGHEAFF,TGCAGTGCTAGAGATCCCCGGACAGGCCATGAAGCTTTCTTT
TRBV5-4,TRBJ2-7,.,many,CASSLAGGWGYEQYF,TGTGCCAGCAGCTTGGCTGGGGGCTGGGGTTACGAGCAGTACTTC
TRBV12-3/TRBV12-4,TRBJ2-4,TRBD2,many,CASSLREGKNIQYF,TGTGCCAGCAGTTTAAGGGAGGGCAAAAACATTCAGTACTTC
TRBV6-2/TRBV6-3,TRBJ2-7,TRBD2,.,CASSEGPGGPYEQYF,TGTGCCAGCAGCGAAGGACCGGGGGGACCCTACGAGCAGTACTTC
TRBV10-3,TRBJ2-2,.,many,CAISESRGTSNTGELFF,TGTGCCATCAGTGAGTCACGCGGGACATCTAACACCGGGGAGCTGTTTTTT